This TCR beta chain was identified during a study of cytomegalovirus exposure and HLA in healthy donors. Study overall: In an early release, HLA-typed donors contributed tens of millions of unique TCR sequences.

J lost 3 bases, V lost 4 bases, and 7 bases had no gene match. The CDR3 length is 14 residues. Germline assignment: CDR1 SGDLS and CDR2 YYNGEE. In the case of this clone: Its antigen is still unknown.

Study-wide findings and caveats: Some highly shared sequence variants likely arose as a pipeline artifact. One variant, a missense change in DCLRE1C, was linked in a later analysis to TCR beta V- and J-gene trimming.

60 Vbeta and 13 Jbeta primers were used in PCR. Original processing notes: Tens of millions of unique TCR beta chains, 10 million to 13 million of them shared, were counted by a later analysis. Profiled with immunoSEQ multiplex PCR; TCRdb holds only in-frame clones, not every one. The V and J calls and clone size come from that table; D and trimming were worked out from the DNA. This sample has around 98,000 clones, with around 68% found just once. Specimen: PBMCs. The sequence was obtained from a man between 45 and 60 years old in good health and CMV-seronegative. The gene calls are TRBV9 and TRBJ2-7; 7 bases are a match to TRBD1. The CDR3, as DNA: TGTGCCAGCAGCCCTCGGGACAGCCTCTACGAGCAGTACTTC. Its translation: CASSPRDSLYEQYF.